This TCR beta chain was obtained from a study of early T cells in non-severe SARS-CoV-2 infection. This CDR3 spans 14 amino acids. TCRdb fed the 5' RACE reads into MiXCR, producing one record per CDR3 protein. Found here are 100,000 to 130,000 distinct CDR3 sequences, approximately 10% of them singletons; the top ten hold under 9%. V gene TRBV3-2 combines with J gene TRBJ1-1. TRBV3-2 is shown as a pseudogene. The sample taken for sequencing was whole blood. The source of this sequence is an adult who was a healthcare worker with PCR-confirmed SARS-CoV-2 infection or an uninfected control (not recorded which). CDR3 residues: CASSQVRKETEAFF. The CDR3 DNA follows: TGTGCCAGCAGCCAAGTTAGGAAGGAGACTGAAGCTTTCTTT.